The sequence of this T cell receptor (beta chain) was determined in a study of T cell responses to AZD1222 COVID-19 vaccine. Method: immunoSEQ multiplex PCR; TCRdb's copy keeps in-frame clones and lacks some. Here the sample spans about 180,000 clones, 88% being singletons. V shed 3 bases and J shed 4 bases, with 3 bases lying between them. Germline V gene sequence: CDR1 SGDLS, CDR2 YYNGEE. This CDR3 contains 11 residues. This clone appeared once. The sample contains more than one DNA sequence encoding this CDR3. This specimen was peripheral blood, taken 28 days after the second AZD1222 dose. This receptor was obtained from an adult who received the AZD1222 COVID-19 vaccine. The chain combines TRBV9 with TRBJ2-3, with D hard to call. The CDR3 sequence: CASSASDTQYF. CDR3 nucleotides: TGTGCCAGCAGCGCCTCAGATACGCAGTATTTT.